This T cell receptor (beta chain) originates from a study of Graves' ophthalmopathy and Graves' hyperthyroidism (dated 2018 in TCRdb). Describing the broader study: Peripheral blood was collected at initial diagnosis, prior to any treatment. The study used signatures of the TCR beta repertoire to tell Graves' ophthalmopathy apart from Graves' hyperthyroidism and to predict which patients would progress to ophthalmopathy. In total, 135 blood samples were TCR-sequenced: some 40 ophthalmopathy, about 75 hyperthyroidism and some 17 hyperthyroidism-to-ophthalmopathy patients. A discovery set of 100 patients (43 ophthalmopathy, about 55 stable hyperthyroidism) was enrolled to explore V-J signatures distinguishing ophthalmopathy from hyperthyroidism. The independent validation cohort included 18 to 20 hyperthyroidism patients plus 17 patients who later progressed from hyperthyroidism to ophthalmopathy. In more than five hyperthyroidism patients, the T-cell repertoires found in thyroid tissue were compared with those found in blood. Following sample collection, hyperthyroidism patients were given methimazole at a starting dose of 30 mg daily, and ophthalmopathy patients were given high-dose intravenous methylprednisolone. The roughly 91 discovery patients were randomly divided into training and test sets at a 7:3 ratio.

Ophthalmopathy patients were characterized by moderately to severely active disease, a Clinical Activity Score of at least 3, a NOSPECS grade of at least 4, and a disease duration under 3 months. Patients with other autoimmune diseases, uncontrolled infections, pregnancy or lactation were excluded. Clinical symptoms, serum thyroxine, TRAb, thyroid ultrasound and orbital computed tomography were used for diagnosis. Using Ficoll-Paque density gradient centrifugation, PBMCs were isolated from 8.5 to 10 ml of fresh peripheral blood. Total RNA was extracted with Trizol reagent and quality-checked on an Agilent 2100 Bioanalyzer. TCR beta CDR3 regions were amplified from RNA transcripts for repertoire sequencing. A first-round RT-PCR used HTBI primers with the Qiagen OneStep RT-PCR kit, followed by a second-round multiplex PCR, size selection and purification. The libraries underwent paired-end sequencing with 100 bp reads on an Illumina HiSeq2000. Under the source paper's analysis protocol: SOAPnuke was used for read processing, and reads with adapters, uncalled bases, a mean Phred below 15, or no exact constant-primer or identifier match were discarded. High-quality paired reads were merged with COPE v1.2.5. Each unique nucleotide sequence was treated as a clonotype, and MiTCR v1.1 was used to align the clonotypes to the IMGT TRB V, D and J references. The analysis was limited to V-J combinations with a frequency above 0.0001, which together covered about 99% of repertoires. For each V-J combination, a TCR clonal expansion and chaos score was defined as F50 clonal expansion divided by the chaos observed in the TCRdist matrix. Welch's t-statistics and random forest were used to reduce features to 13 V-J combinations, which were fed into a naive Bayes classifier. The similarity between thyroid and blood repertoires was quantified using the Morisita-Horn index. TCRdb redid the processing of the public reads, applying fastp at Q25 and MiXCR, and retained in-frame beta chains. Merged by CDR3 protein, the rows form single entries marked with the most common genes and DNA. The V and J calls were not made by the authors but by TCRdb's processing. In this sample the table shows about 200,000 distinct CDR3 sequences, roughly 29% of which occur a single time. The ten largest clones take up approximately 9.6% of the sample.

This clonotype was recorded many times. Its antigen remains undetermined. Base qualities are not at hand, and no much larger clone is one base apart. Findings and caveats that apply to the study as a whole: In cross-validation, the 13-signature model distinguished ophthalmopathy from stable hyperthyroidism with around 90% sensitivity and around 81% specificity, while in the test set the corresponding values were about 79% and 69%. In validation, the model predicted ophthalmopathy progression with about 70% sensitivity and 72.22% specificity; around twelve predicted patients were CT-confirmed with GO in a median of about 6.1 months. Sample size was not statistically predetermined, and group allocation was not concealed from the investigators. Most expanded thyroid clonotypes with a frequency above 0.001 also appeared in blood, which suggests that blood repertoires may reflect the immune response in the thyroid.

V and J lose 1 base and 4 bases, and a span of 8 bases separates them. CDR1 GTSNPN and CDR2 SVGIG are derived from the germline V gene (reference sequence). The CDR3 spans 13 residues, from the cysteine through the phenylalanine. The only DNA kept is the CDR3, 39 bases in frame from the first base. Sequences were obtained from peripheral blood. The TCR originated in a man over 45 with Graves' ophthalmopathy. Donor details come from another sample of the same person, matched by shared clones. The chain joins TRBV30 to TRBJ1-5; perhaps TRBD1 is the D gene, with 5 bases matching. In nucleotide form, the sequence is TGTGCCTGGAGTGGTAGGGGAAATCAGCCCCAGCATTTT. Its coded protein is CAWSGRGNQPQHF.